A single sample is the source of the 16 T cell receptor beta chains below, sequenced in a study of shared clonotypes between healthy human individuals. CD8 cells regarded as naive lacked CD45RO, were positively chosen for CCR7, and omitted terminally differentiated effector memory CD45RA+ cells. The method was immunoSEQ multiplex PCR; TCRdb's version includes in-frame clones alone and lacks a portion of them. The table includes roughly 1,800,000 clones, over 85% detected once. Input material: naive CD8+ T cells sorted from blood. Every receptor here comes from a man younger than 30 in good health.

On this clone itself: A read error is likely, as this CDR3 ends without the conserved phenylalanine or tryptophan. The chain couples TRBV30 to TRBJ1-2; 9 nucleotides align to TRBD1. V gave up 1 base and J gave up 4 bases; unmatched junction bases: 4. The length of the CDR3 is 14 residues. From germline, CDR1 is GTSNPN and CDR2 SVGIG (reference sequence). CDR3 region: CAWSETGGGYGYTL. CDR3 coding DNA: TGTGCCTGGAGTGAGACAGGGGGGGGCTATGGCTACACCCTC.

The rearrangement uses TRBV7-8 and TRBJ1-3; D is unclear. CDR1 is SGHVS, CDR2 FQNEAQ, per germline. CDR3 length: 15 amino acids. Trimming took 1 base from V and 0 from J, leaving 7 bases between them. CDR3 amino acids: CASSLEGVSGNTIYF. The CDR3 nucleotides read TGTGCCAGCAGCTTAGAGGGCGTCTCTGGAAACACCATATATTTT.

This clone was detected once. The J gene is TRBJ2-1, the V gene TRBV5-4, with 12 bases fitting TRBD2. The trim removed 1 base at V and 8 bases at J, leaving 4 bases unmatched. The germline gives CDR1 SGHNT, CDR2 YYREEE (reference sequence). The CDR3 consists of 15 residues. CDR3 protein: CASSLTSGGIDEQFF. CDR3 DNA sequence: TGTGCCAGCAGCTTGACTAGCGGGGGGATCGATGAGCAGTTCTTC.

The chain uses TRBV7-9 and TRBJ2-7; D gene uncertain. The CDR3 runs to 15 residues. CDR1 is SEHNR, CDR2 FQNEAQ, per germline (reference sequence). The V and J ends lost 1 base and 3 bases respectively, with 13 bases between them. CDR3 nucleotides: TGTGCCAGCAGCTTAGGCCTCCCGGCGAACTACGAGCAGTACTTC. Protein product: CASSLGLPANYEQYF.

This clone was observed a handful of times. This chain joins TRBV10-2 and TRBJ2-7; 9 bases are shared with TRBD1. Germline CDR1 WSHSY, CDR2 SAAADI. The CDR3 has 12 amino acids. V was pared by 8 bases and J by 5 bases, with 4 bases of the junction left unmatched. CDR3 protein: CASAGQGDEQYF. The CDR3 DNA follows: TGCGCCAGCGCGGGACAGGGAGACGAGCAGTACTTC.

The chain couples TRBV7-9 to TRBJ2-7, with D uncertain. The CDR3 loop spans 13 amino acids. CDR1 is SEHNR and CDR2 is FQNEAQ in the germline V gene (reference sequence). V lost 5 bases, J lost 6 bases, and 14 bases lay in between. DNA for the CDR3: TGTGCCAGCAGCCCCCCCGAAAGTAGCGAGCAGTACTTC. Translating gives CASSPPESSEQYF.

A note on this clone: The same CDR3 can be traced to other DNA sequences in this sample. The chain links TRBV9 to TRBJ2-2, with D tentatively TRBD1 or TRBD2 (5 bases each). Germline assignment: CDR1 SGDLS and CDR2 YYNGEE. The V end was cut by 0 bases, the J end by 6 bases, with 6 bases between. This CDR3 has 13 residues. CDR3 nucleotides: TGTGCCAGCAGCGTAGGGGGGTCCGGGGAGCTGTTTTTT. It yields the protein CASSVGGSGELFF.

V gene TRBV29-1 combines with J gene TRBJ2-3; a possible D gene is TRBD2 (7 bases). CDR1 is SQVTM, CDR2 ANQGSEA, per germline. V was shortened by 7 bases and J by 1 base, with 12 bases between the two germline ends. The CDR3 loop spans 13 amino acids. CDR3 bases: TGCAGCGCCAGAGGGGGGGGCACAGATACGCAGTATTTT. Residues: CSARGGGTDTQYF.

The chain couples TRBV14 to TRBJ2-1; D is undetermined. The CDR3 contains 14 residues. V lost 1 base and J 4 bases, leaving 8 bases between the germline ends. Germline lookup yields CDR1 SGHDN and CDR2 FVKESK. CDR3 DNA: TGTGCCAGCAGCCAAGTTCGGCTTTACAATGAGCAGTTCTTC. This gives the protein CASSQVRLYNEQFF.

V and J are TRBV14 and TRBJ2-5; no reliable D call. Germline CDR1 is SGHDN and CDR2 is FVKESK. V shed 1 base and J shed 4 bases, with 13 bases lying between them. This CDR3 has 15 residues. CDR3 in DNA: TGTGCCAGCAGCCAAGTGATTGGGTTAGGAGAGACCCAGTACTTC. Translating it yields CASSQVIGLGETQYF.

The chain links TRBV6-4 to TRBJ2-7; tentatively, D is TRBD1 (6 bases). This CDR3 is built from 15 residues. The V gene lost 2 bases and the J gene lost 2 bases, with 13 bases spanning the gap. CDR1 and CDR2 (germline): MRHNA, SNTAGT. DNA for the CDR3: TGTGCCAGCAGTGACCCCCAGGGGACCCCCTACGAGCAGTACTTC. Its translation: CASSDPQGTPYEQYF.

Worth noting for this clone: The sample contains more than one DNA sequence encoding this CDR3. The V call is TRBV11-2, the J call TRBJ2-3; 15 bases map to TRBD2. The CDR3 totals 16 residues. The germline gives CDR1 SGHAT, CDR2 FQNNGV. The V segment lost 5 bases and the J segment 3 bases; nucleotides outside the gene matches: 3. This chain's CDR3 is CASSPGTSGRTDTQYF. The CDR3 region has the DNA TGTGCCAGCAGCCCCGGGACTAGCGGGAGGACAGATACGCAGTATTTT.

The chain joins TRBV18 to TRBJ1-2; D ambiguous. The CDR3 sequence is 14 residues long. Germline lookup yields CDR1 KGHSH and CDR2 LQKENI. V was pared by 3 bases and J by 1 base, with 9 bases between. The DNA for the CDR3 is TGTGCCAGCTCACCTGCGGGAGGTAACTATGGCTACACCTTC. Its protein is CASSPAGGNYGYTF.

Worth noting for this clone: This same CDR3 is encoded by further DNA sequences in the sample. This chain connects TRBV6-5 to TRBJ1-4; D is unresolved. The CDR3 totals 11 residues. V gave up 3 bases and J gave up 7 bases, with 3 bases separating them. Germline loops: CDR1 MNHEY, CDR2 SVGAGI. The CDR3 DNA sequence: TGTGCCAGCAGTTATGGTGAAAAACTGTTTTTT. Translating gives CASSYGEKLFF.

The rearrangement uses TRBV4-1 and TRBJ1-1; TRBD1 might be the D (5 bases). The germline CDR1 and CDR2 sequences are MGHRA and YSYEKL. The CDR3 consists of 14 residues. Trimming left V 0 bases short and J 11 bases short, with 16 bases between. For the CDR3, the DNA is TGCGCCAGCAGCCAAGAGAGGACCGGGACTACTGCTTTCTTT. Its translation: CASSQERTGTTAFF.

The V gene is TRBV27, the J gene TRBJ1-2; D is uncertain. Germline V CDR1 and CDR2: MNHEY, SMNVEV (reference sequence). V lost 2 bases and J 1 base, leaving 8 bases between the germline ends. The CDR3 loop spans 14 amino acids. CDR3 nucleotides: TGTGCCAGCAGTTTAGCCGGGTTTAACTATGGCTACACCTTC. The encoded protein is CASSLAGFNYGYTF.